These T cell receptor beta chains were read from a single sample in a study of early T cells in non-severe SARS-CoV-2 infection. TCRdb ran MiXCR on the 5' RACE reads and lists one entry per CDR3 protein. The sample comprises 75,000 to 90,000 distinct CDR3 sequences, 15% of which are singletons, and 5.5% to 7% rests with the top ten. The source material was whole blood. Every receptor here comes from an adult who was a healthcare worker with PCR-confirmed SARS-CoV-2 infection or an uninfected control (not recorded which). Each CDR3 is given with its conserved first and last residue. The D gene is left open where the match is weak. Clone size appears in some rows only: once, few, many, or a class for an expanded clone.

TRBJ2-1,TRBV7-3,.,few,CASSPAGAHNEQFF,TGTGCCAGCAGCCCGGCCGGGGCGCACAATGAGCAGTTCTTC
TRBJ1-5,TRBV5-1,.,once,CASSLSGSQPQHF,TGCGCCAGCAGCTTGTCTGGGTCCCAGCCCCAGCATTTT
TRBJ1-4,TRBV4-2,.,.,CASSQAGSPGEKLFF,TGTGCCAGCAGCCAAGCGGGGAGTCCTGGTGAAAAACTGTTTTTT
TRBJ2-7,TRBV4-1,TRBD2,few,CASSQPTSGNSYEQYF,TGCGCCAGCAGCCAACCTACTAGCGGGAATTCCTACGAGCAGTACTTC
TRBJ1-2,TRBV12-3/TRBV12-4,TRBD1,.,CASRGDSVYGYTF,TGTGCCAGCAGGGGGGACAGCGTCTATGGCTACACCTTC
TRBJ2-3,TRBV7-2,TRBD2,few,CASSFSGAYTDTQYF,TGTGCCAGCAGCTTTAGCGGGGCCTACACAGATACGCAGTATTTT
TRBJ2-1,TRBV20-1,TRBD2,.,CSARARTGGPYNEQFF,TGCAGTGCTAGAGCAAGGACGGGAGGGCCGTACAATGAGCAGTTCTTC
TRBJ2-1,TRBV10-2,.,.,CASSAGTYNEQFF,TGCGCCAGCAGTGCCGGGACCTACAATGAGCAGTTCTTC
TRBJ2-1,TRBV6-4,TRBD1,few,CASSRDSVRHYEQFF,TGTGCCAGCAGTCGGGACAGCGTTCGGCATTATGAGCAGTTCTTC
TRBJ2-2,TRBV12-3/TRBV12-4,TRBD2,.,CASSFMREGLRWELFF,TGTGCCAGCAGTTTTATGCGGGAGGGCCTTAGGTGGGAGCTGTTTTTT
TRBJ2-1,TRBV4-1,.,.,CASSQDRYQTIQNNEQFF,TGCGCCAGCAGCCAAGATCGCTACCAGACTATACAAAACAATGAGCAGTTCTTC
TRBJ2-7,TRBV6-6,.,.,CASSPSGINEQYF,TGTGCCAGCAGCCCCTCGGGGATAAACGAGCAGTACTTC
TRBJ1-6,TRBV6-5,.,many,CASSSGHRDNSPLHF,TGTGCCAGCAGCTCGGGCCACCGTGATAATTCACCCCTCCACTTT
TRBJ2-5,TRBV20-1,TRBD2,.,CSAHLAGLETQYF,TGCAGTGCCCATCTAGCGGGATTAGAGACCCAGTACTTC
TRBJ1-2,TRBV28,TRBD1,few,CASNPDRGRFYYGYTF,TGTGCCAGCAACCCGGACAGGGGGCGTTTCTACTATGGCTACACCTTC
TRBJ2-2,TRBV28,.,.,CASSYGRRYTGELFF,TGTGCCAGCAGTTATGGCCGCAGGTACACCGGGGAGCTGTTTTTT
TRBJ1-5,TRBV25-1,.,.,CASSEFGANQPQHF,TGTGCCAGCAGTGAATTTGGTGCGAATCAGCCCCAGCATTTT
TRBJ2-1,TRBV27,TRBD2,.,CASRLAGGIEQFF,TGTGCCAGCAGACTAGCGGGAGGTATTGAGCAGTTCTTC
TRBJ2-1,TRBV29-1,.,few,CSVEEWRNNEQFF,TGCAGCGTTGAGGAGTGGAGAAACAATGAGCAGTTCTTC
TRBJ2-5,TRBV28,TRBD2,.,CASSFPSQLAGGETQYF,TGTGCCAGCAGTTTTCCCTCCCAACTAGCGGGGGGAGAGACCCAGTACTTC
TRBJ2-1,TRBV4-3,.,.,CASSQDRPQGFSYNEQFF,TGCGCCAGCAGCCAAGATCGGCCGCAGGGTTTCTCCTACAATGAGCAGTTCTTC
TRBJ2-1,TRBV2,TRBD1,.,CASLPGRGGHNEQFF,TGTGCCAGCCTACCGGGGCGAGGGGGCCACAATGAGCAGTTCTTC
TRBJ2-1,TRBV20-1,TRBD2,many,CSASPTSSGYNEQFF,TGCAGTGCTAGCCCGACTAGCTCGGGCTACAATGAGCAGTTCTTC
TRBJ2-1,TRBV2,TRBD2,few,CASSDFWREQYNEQFF,TGTGCCAGCAGTGATTTTTGGCGGGAGCAATACAATGAGCAGTTCTTC
TRBJ1-1,TRBV11-3,.,.,CASSTRGTTEAFF,TGTGCCAGCAGCACTAGGGGTACCACTGAAGCTTTCTTT
TRBJ2-2,TRBV5-1,.,.,CASSPDGYPGELFF,TGCGCCAGCAGCCCGGACGGCTATCCCGGGGAGCTGTTTTTT
TRBJ2-2,TRBV29-1,.,.,CSVVGNTGELFF,TGCAGCGTTGTAGGGAACACCGGGGAGCTGTTTTTT
TRBJ1-5,TRBV20-1,.,few,CSARVLGLRNQPQHF,TGCAGTGCTAGAGTTTTAGGACTCAGAAATCAGCCCCAGCATTTT
TRBJ2-1,TRBV29-1,.,.,CSSWGECYYNEQFF,TGCAGCTCTTGGGGGGAGTGTTACTACAATGAGCAGTTCTTC
TRBJ1-5,TRBV27,.,many,CASSPPGHQPQHF,TGTGCCAGCAGTCCCCCGGGGCATCAGCCCCAGCATTTT
TRBJ1-2,TRBV20-1,TRBD1,many,CSARDRTLGTGAGGYTF,TGCAGTGCTAGAGATCGGACCCTCGGGACAGGGGCTGGCGGCTACACCTTC
TRBJ2-1,TRBV28,.,.,CASSPPGNNEQFF,TGTGCCAGCAGTCCCCCAGGTAACAATGAGCAGTTCTTC
TRBJ1-1,TRBV25-1,.,few,CASTMLTEAFF,TGTGCCAGCACCATGCTCACTGAAGCTTTCTTT
TRBJ2-7,TRBV18,.,.,CASSPDSSSYEQYF,TGTGCCAGCTCGCCTGACAGTTCCTCCTACGAGCAGTACTTC
TRBJ2-1,TRBV11-1,.,.,CASSGPISENTYNEQFF,TGTGCCAGCAGCGGCCCCATTAGCGAAAATACCTACAATGAGCAGTTCTTC
TRBJ2-3,TRBV5-1,TRBD2,.,CASSSGLAEASADTQYF,TGCGCCAGCAGCTCCGGACTAGCGGAGGCGTCGGCAGATACGCAGTATTTT
TRBJ2-7,TRBV2,.,.,CASQPARGAYEQYF,TGTGCCAGTCAGCCCGCCCGAGGTGCCTACGAGCAGTACTTC
TRBJ2-3,TRBV10-1,TRBD2,.,CASTELSGKKSTDTQYF,TGCGCCAGCACGGAACTTAGCGGGAAGAAGAGCACAGATACGCAGTATTTT
TRBJ2-7,TRBV29-1,.,few,CSVPGLSDSYEQYF,TGCAGCGTCCCGGGACTTTCCGACTCCTACGAGCAGTACTTC
TRBJ2-3,TRBV20-1,TRBD2,many,CSAVEASGRPTDTQYF,TGCAGTGCTGTTGAGGCTAGCGGGAGACCCACAGATACGCAGTATTTT
TRBJ1-1,TRBV5-6,.,many,CASSLFAGVNTEAFF,TGTGCCAGCAGCCTATTTGCAGGGGTGAACACTGAAGCTTTCTTT